This T cell receptor beta chain was observed in a study of vaccination effects on CD4 cells after COVID-19. Study-wide context: Convalescent patients (n = two) were sampled 16 days and one week prevaccination.

Assay: immunoSEQ multiplex PCR; the TCRdb copy retains only in-frame clones and omits some. The sample includes tens of thousands of clones, approximately 72% of them seen just once. CDR3 length: 13 residues. In germline, CDR1 is SGHTA, CDR2 FQGTGA. V lost 2 bases and J 4 bases, leaving 5 bases between the germline ends. Study-wide results and limits: The study dataset contains few convalescent patients and includes no early post-infection timepoints.

About this clone itself: Its target is unknown.

With the ViraFEST assay, the study expanded antigen-specific CD4+ T cells using viral peptide pools, then sequenced them. Once cultured for approximately ten days, the cells underwent separation to obtain CD4+ T cells. By PCR, the person was confirmed to have had SARS-CoV-2 infection between March and December 2020. IL-2 at about 10 IU/ml and peptides at 10 ug/ml were added to cultured PBMC, a few million per well. Replacing half the medium with IL-2 medium was done on days 3 and 7. This TCR was recovered from a human donor who had a prior SARS-CoV-2 infection. Sequenced material: CD4+ T cells from PBMCs cultured with a peptide pool, taken before COVID-19 vaccination. The chain combines TRBV7-3 with TRBJ2-2; D remains ambiguous. The CDR3 is CASSLVSTGELFF. In DNA form, the CDR3 reads TGTGCCAGCAGCTTAGTCTCCACCGGGGAGCTGTTTTTT.